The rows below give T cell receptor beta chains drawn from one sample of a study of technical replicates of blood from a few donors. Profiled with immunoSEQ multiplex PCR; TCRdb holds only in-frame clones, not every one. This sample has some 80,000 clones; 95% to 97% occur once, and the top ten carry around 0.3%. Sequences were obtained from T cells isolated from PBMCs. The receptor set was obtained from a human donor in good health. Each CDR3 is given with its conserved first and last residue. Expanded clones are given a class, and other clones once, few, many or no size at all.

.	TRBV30	CALERDPSYEQYF
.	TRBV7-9	CASSPWRDWNYGYTF
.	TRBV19	CASSINGESNQPQHF
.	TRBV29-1	CSVEGTEFYGYTF
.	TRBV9	CASSGGQLNSGANVLTF
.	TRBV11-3	CASSFRLAGGDTQYF
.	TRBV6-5	CASRAISETQYF
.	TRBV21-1	CASSKVGQFTYEQYF
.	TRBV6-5	CASSYLSGTDPYEQYF
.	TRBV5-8	CASSLNPQQMAFF
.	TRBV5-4	CASSFSGTLYEQYF
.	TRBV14	CASSPPWGRTQETQYF
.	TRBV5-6	CASSYPQGIGDGYTF
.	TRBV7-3	CASSPSGSMYTQYF
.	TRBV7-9	CASSLERGREAYEQYF
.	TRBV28	CASSSFLYGYTF
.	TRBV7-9	CASSLAVGAEQFF
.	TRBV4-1	CASSRPGRGTGSGNTIYF
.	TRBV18	CASSPERDRNTEAFF
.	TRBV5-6	CASSLGGFGNQPQHF
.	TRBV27	CASSLISRGQLYTEAFF
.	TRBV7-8	CASSTSGRRRTSTDTQYF
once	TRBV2	CASSSSSGNPTDTQYF
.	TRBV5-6	CASSLVTLNTEAFF
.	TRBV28	CASSLVTRNQPQHF
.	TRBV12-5	CASGLTSPFEEQYF
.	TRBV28	CASSSGLTVQHF
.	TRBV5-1	CASSFLSGGSEETQYF
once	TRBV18	CASSPSLQGEGYTF
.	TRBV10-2	CASSDGRELNEQFF
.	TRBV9	CASSGETGGPNYEQYF
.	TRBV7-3	CASSVSGLAEDTQYF
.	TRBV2	CASSEFGTGGNQPQHF
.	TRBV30	CAWSGPGGQKLFF
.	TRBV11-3	CASSLGVGEETQYF
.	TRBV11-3	CATQSGTGVPTEAFF
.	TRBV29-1	CSVEDREDLDEQFF